The rows below give T cell receptor beta chains drawn from one sample of a study of blood T cell repertoires in COVID-19. Repertoires were generated with immunoSEQ multiplex PCR, while TCRdb's copy carries only in-frame clones and drops some. The sample holds 25,000 to 35,000 clones, 70% to 90% seen once. Material: peripheral blood. These receptors were collected from a human donor in a cohort sampled during active COVID-19. The CDR3 runs from the conserved cysteine through the conserved F or W. D genes are given only for firm matches. Expanded clones get a size class; other rows say once, few or many, or leave the size out.

d_gene	abundance	v_gene	j_gene	CDR3nt	CDR3aa
.	.	TRBV3-1/TRBV3-2	TRBJ1-4	TGTGCCAGCAGCGGCGACGCAGGTTTTCAAGGACTGTTTTTT	CASSGDAGFQGLFF
.	.	TRBV19	TRBJ1-1	TGTGCCAGTAGTATAAGGAACTCGGGCACTGAAGCTTTCTTT	CASSIRNSGTEAFF
.	few	TRBV6-4	TRBJ1-2	TGTGCCAGCAGGGACACGGGCTATGGCTACACCTTC	CASRDTGYGYTF
TRBD2	.	TRBV7-2	TRBJ2-1	TGTGCCAGCAGCGCCCTTTTAGCGGGAGTGGACAATGAGCAGTTCTTC	CASSALLAGVDNEQFF
.	few	TRBV19	TRBJ2-7	TGTGCCAGTAGTCTGACTCCGGATTACGAGCAGTACTTC	CASSLTPDYEQYF
.	.	TRBV6-5	TRBJ2-5	TGTGCCAGCAGTTACTCGTCCCAGGGGCACGCAGAGACCCAGTACTTC	CASSYSSQGHAETQYF
.	.	TRBV3-1/TRBV3-2	TRBJ1-6	TGTGCCAGCAGCCAATGTATCGCGGACATTAGCTATTCACCCCTCCACTTT	CASSQCIADISYSPLHF
TRBD2	.	TRBV6-6	TRBJ2-5	TGTGCCAGCAGGAGACTAGCGGGTGACCGGGGGACCCAGTACTTC	CASRRLAGDRGTQYF
TRBD2	.	TRBV2	TRBJ2-3	TGTGCCAGCAGGGTCGGACTAGCGGGAGCATATACAGATACGCAGTATTTT	CASRVGLAGAYTDTQYF
TRBD1	few	TRBV29-1	TRBJ2-7	TGCAGCGCCATATGGGACAGCTACGAGCAGTACTTC	CSAIWDSYEQYF
.	once	TRBV19	TRBJ2-5	TGTGCCAGTAGTACGATACTAGCTCAGGGGGGAGAGACCCAGTACTTC	CASSTILAQGGETQYF
.	.	TRBV2	TRBJ2-3	TGTGCCAGCATGTACAGGGAGACAGATACGCAGTATTTT	CASMYRETDTQYF
TRBD1	.	TRBV20-1	TRBJ1-2	TGCAGTGCTATTGACGGGACAGGAAGCTTTAACTATGGCTACACCTTC	CSAIDGTGSFNYGYTF
.	.	TRBV5-1	TRBJ1-1	TGCGCCAGCAGCTTTGGGGGACAATCGAACACTGAAGCTTTCTTT	CASSFGGQSNTEAFF
.	.	TRBV18	TRBJ1-1	TGTGCCAGCTCCCGACAGTTCAACACTGAAGCTTTCTTT	CASSRQFNTEAFF
TRBD1	.	TRBV5-1	TRBJ2-5	TGCGCCAGCAGCCCCGGGACAGGGAGGGTCAGAGAGACCCAGTACTTC	CASSPGTGRVRETQYF
TRBD2	.	TRBV25-1	TRBJ2-5	TGTGCCAGCGAAGGGTGGCTAGCGGGACAAGAGACCCAGTACTTC	CASEGWLAGQETQYF
.	.	TRBV29-1	TRBJ2-3	TGCAGCGTTGTGCGTAATTCCGGAGATACGCAGTATTTT	CSVVRNSGDTQYF
.	.	TRBV19	TRBJ1-3	TGTGCCAGTAGTGAGGGGGTGGCGGCGGTAAGAAACACCATATATTTT	CASSEGVAAVRNTIYF
.	.	TRBV2	TRBJ1-3	TGTGCCAGCAGTGAAGCGGGGGGCTCTGGAAACACCATATATTTT	CASSEAGGSGNTIYF
.	.	TRBV7-3	TRBJ1-1	TGTGCCAGCAGAATAACTAGCACCCAGGTGAACACTGAAGCTTTCTTT	CASRITSTQVNTEAFF
.	.	TRBV18	TRBJ1-4	TGTGCCAGCTCACCAGGAGGGCTCGAGAAACTGTTTTTT	CASSPGGLEKLFF
TRBD1	.	TRBV6-5	TRBJ1-5	TGTGCCAGCAGTCGACAGGGCGGTAGTCAGCCCCAGCATTTT	CASSRQGGSQPQHF
TRBD2	.	TRBV30	TRBJ2-4	TGTGCCTGGAGTGTACTTGGCGGGGGAGCCAAAAACATTCAGTACTTC	CAWSVLGGGAKNIQYF
TRBD2	.	TRBV5-1	TRBJ2-7	TGCGCCAGCAGCGCGGGACTAGCTAGTCGCGAGCAGTACTTC	CASSAGLASREQYF
TRBD1	few	TRBV7-2	TRBJ1-5	TGTGCCAGCAGAGGACAGGGGCCGGGTCAGCCCCAGCATTTT	CASRGQGPGQPQHF
TRBD2	.	TRBV7-7	TRBJ2-1	TGTGCTAGCAGCCCGCTAGCGGGGGGGCACAATGAGCAGTTCTTC	CASSPLAGGHNEQFF
.	.	TRBV6-4	TRBJ1-3	TGTGCCAGCAGTAAAAACAGGGCTCGGGAAAACACCATATATTTT	CASSKNRARENTIYF
TRBD2	.	TRBV5-4	TRBJ2-2	TGTGCCAGCAGCCCTGGACTAGCGGGAGGGCCGGAGGGGGAGCTGTTTTTT	CASSPGLAGGPEGELFF
TRBD1	once	TRBV19	TRBJ1-1	TGTGCCAGTAAGTATAAGGGACAGATGAACACTGAAGCTTTCTTT	CASKYKGQMNTEAFF
.	.	TRBV19	TRBJ1-4	TGTGCCAGTAGTATCGACAGTAATGAAAAACTGTTTTTT	CASSIDSNEKLFF
.	.	TRBV30	TRBJ1-5	TGTGCCTGGAACAGGGAGCAGCCCCAGCATTTT	CAWNREQPQHF
.	.	TRBV30	TRBJ1-5	TGTGCCTGGAGTGGCCGTCAGGGTAAAGCTCAGCCCCAGCATTTT	CAWSGRQGKAQPQHF
.	.	TRBV30	TRBJ2-1	TGTGCCTGGACTAGCTCCTACAATGAGCAGTTCTTC	CAWTSSYNEQFF
TRBD1	.	TRBV5-8	TRBJ1-5	TGTGCCAGCAGCTTGGGGACAGGCCATAGCAATCAGCCCCAGCATTTT	CASSLGTGHSNQPQHF
.	once	TRBV5-4	TRBJ1-3	TGTGCCAGCAGCTTGGTCTCAGACTCTGGAAACACCATATATTTT	CASSLVSDSGNTIYF
.	.	TRBV7-8	TRBJ1-1	TGTGCCAGCAGCCCACGCGGGGGCCTTAACACTGAAGCTTTCTTT	CASSPRGGLNTEAFF
TRBD2	.	TRBV7-6	TRBJ2-2	TGTGCCAGCAGCGGCACTAGCGGGGGTCGTGACGGGGAGCTGTTTTTT	CASSGTSGGRDGELFF
.	.	TRBV5-8	TRBJ1-2	TGTGCCAGCAGTTTGATCGCGGGGGCCCCCCCGGGAGGCTACACCTTC	CASSLIAGAPPGGYTF
.	.	TRBV19	TRBJ1-4	TGTGCCAGTAGTATCGGGACACTATCCCCCTGGAATGAAAAACTGTTTTTT	CASSIGTLSPWNEKLFF
TRBD2	.	TRBV5-1	TRBJ2-1	TGCGCCAGCAGCTTTTATCGGGGGGACTACAATGAGCAGTTCTTC	CASSFYRGDYNEQFF
.	.	TRBV10-3	TRBJ1-1	TGTGCCATTAATGACAGGCGGAACACTGAAGCTTTCTTT	CAINDRRNTEAFF
TRBD2	.	TRBV7-9	TRBJ2-7	TGTGCCAGCAGCCTCTCCGCGGGAGTCAGGGAGCAGTACTTC	CASSLSAGVREQYF
.	.	TRBV23-1	TRBJ1-1	TGCGCCAGCAGTACCCGAACAGGGACGGGGAACACTGAAGCTTTCTTT	CASSTRTGTGNTEAFF
.	.	TRBV20-1	TRBJ2-5	TGCAGTGTGGGGGGGGCAGAGACCCAGTACTTC	CSVGGAETQYF
.	.	TRBV7-9	TRBJ1-4	TGTGCCAGCAGCTCGACGCAGGGTACACGAAGATCCCCTGATTTT	CASSSTQGTRRSPDF
TRBD1	.	TRBV24-1	TRBJ1-2	TGTGCCACCAGTGATCGACAGGGGGCGGAGGTAAGCTATGGCTACACCTTC	CATSDRQGAEVSYGYTF
TRBD1	.	TRBV5-4	TRBJ1-3	TGTGCCAGCAGCGGTGGACCGGGACAGGGGATGGATGGAAACACCATATATTTT	CASSGGPGQGMDGNTIYF
.	.	TRBV7-8	TRBJ2-7	TGTGCCAGCAGCTTCGAACTAGGTCCCTACGAGCAGTACTTC	CASSFELGPYEQYF
TRBD2	.	TRBV5-1	TRBJ2-1	TGCGCCAGCAGCCCGGGGGCTAGCGGGGTTCTCAATGAGCAGTTCTTC	CASSPGASGVLNEQFF
TRBD2	.	TRBV27	TRBJ2-1	TGTGCCAGCAGTTTAAATCTAGCGGGCAATGAGCAGTTCTTC	CASSLNLAGNEQFF
TRBD1	.	TRBV3-1/TRBV3-2	TRBJ1-2	TGTGCCAGCAGCGGGGCAGGGGGATATGGCTACACCTTC	CASSGAGGYGYTF
.	.	TRBV6-5	TRBJ1-1	TGTGCCAGCAGGTTGGGGGGGAACATGAACACTGAAGCTTTCTTT	CASRLGGNMNTEAFF
.	.	TRBV2	TRBJ1-1	TGTGCCAGCAGTGTAAATGGGCGGGAGGCGAACACTGAAGCTTTCTTT	CASSVNGREANTEAFF
.	.	TRBV6-1	TRBJ2-7	TGTGCCAGCAGTGAATTCGGGGTAACCTACGAGCAGTACTTC	CASSEFGVTYEQYF